The 12 T cell receptor beta chains below were found in one sample sequenced in a study of T cells in Graves' hyperthyroidism and ophthalmopathy. There were TCR beta CDR3 regions amplified from RNA transcripts. TCR CDR3 underwent first-round RT-PCR with the HTBI primer set. One entry per CDR3 protein results from TCRdb running MiXCR on the multiplex PCR reads. The table lists 640,000 or so distinct CDR3 sequences, over 12% of them singletons. Specimen: blood. The receptors originated from a woman in her thirties or forties with Graves' ophthalmopathy.

This clonotype was detected only once. This rearrangement joins TRBV5-2 to TRBJ1-5; the DNA was not used to check the table's D call, TRBD1. TRBV5-2 is an annotated pseudogene. The CDR3 has 14 amino acids. In nucleotides, the CDR3 is TGCGCCAGCAGCCGACAGGGGTGGAATCAGCCCCAGCATTTT. Translation gives CASSRQGWNQPQHF.

V and J are TRBV6-2 or TRBV6-3 and TRBJ2-7; 7 bases agree with TRBD1. The CDR3 consists of 14 residues. The V segment lost 4 bases and the J segment 9 bases; nucleotides outside the gene matches: 12. Looked up from germline, CDR1 is MNHEY and CDR2 is SVGEGT. The CDR3 coding sequence is TGTGCCAGCAGTTGGACCTCCCGGACAGGCCGGCAGTACTTC. This translates into CASSWTSRTGRQYF.

In its sample, this clonotype was seen many times. This chain links TRBV28 with TRBJ2-7; tentative D call: TRBD2 (6 bases). CDR1 and CDR2 from the germline V gene are MDHEN and SYDVKM. CDR3 length equals 18 residues. V was clipped by 2 bases and J by 0 bases, with 20 bases between them. CDR3 sequence: CASSLRTLGLTFSYEQYF. Here the CDR3 DNA reads TGTGCCAGCAGTTTAAGGACACTCGGACTAACCTTCTCCTACGAGCAGTACTTC.

This clonotype appeared many times. V usage is TRBV4-1 and J usage is TRBJ2-7, with D perhaps matching TRBD2 (5 bases). The CDR3 totals 16 residues. Germline lookup yields CDR1 MGHRA and CDR2 YSYEKL. V lost 0 bases and J 0 bases, leaving 12 bases between the germline ends. The CDR3 region has the DNA TGCGCCAGCAGCCAAGACCGAGGGAGTATCTCCTACGAGCAGTACTTC. Residues: CASSQDRGSISYEQYF.

The chain carries TRBV7-2 and TRBJ2-7; TRBD2 agrees at 9 bases. V was pared by 1 base and J by 9 bases, with 10 bases of the junction left unmatched. The CDR3 runs to 15 residues. Looked up from germline, CDR1 is SGHTA and CDR2 is FQGNSA. In nucleotides, the CDR3 is TGTGCCAGCAGCTTAGGGAGTCTAGCGGGAAGATGGCAGTACTTC. Protein product: CASSLGSLAGRWQYF.

This clonotype was counted a few times. CDR3 bases: TGTGCCAGCAGCCCGGGACAGGGTACAGTGGGCTCTGGCTACACCTTC. Its translation is CASSPGQGTVGSGYTF. The V and J genes are TRBV6-1 and TRBJ1-2, with TRBD1 matching over 9 bases. V was pared by 6 bases and J by 7 bases, with 15 bases of the junction left unmatched. The CDR3 is 16 amino acids. Germline CDR1 is MNHNS and CDR2 is SASEGT.

This chain joins TRBV3-1 and TRBJ1-1; D gene uncertain. V lost 0 bases and J lost 2, with 7 bases in between. The length of the CDR3 is 14 residues. Germline V gives CDR1 LGHDT, CDR2 YNNKEL (reference sequence). The CDR3 nucleotides read TGTGCCAGCAGCCAAGACGAAGTAAACACTGAAGCTTTCTTT. It translates to CASSQDEVNTEAFF.

This clonotype was seen ten or more times. The chain links TRBV12-3 or TRBV12-4 to TRBJ2-7, with 7 bases matching TRBD1. This CDR3 spans 13 amino acids. Trimming removed 7 bases from V and 6 bases from J; junction bases left unmatched: 9. In DNA form, the CDR3 reads TGTGCCAGCAACCGACAGGGTGTCGCCGAGCAGTACTTC. Translating it yields CASNRQGVAEQYF.

The table lists this clonotype with many counts. The CDR3, as DNA: TGTGCCAGCAGCTTAATCTCGCCTGTCCTCTACGAGCAGTACTTC. The encoded protein is CASSLISPVLYEQYF. The rearrangement uses TRBV7-6 and TRBJ2-7, with D unresolved. V dropped 2 bases and J dropped 3 bases, with 14 bases sitting between them. The CDR3 runs 15 residues. The germline gives CDR1 SGHVS, CDR2 FNYEAQ.

This clonotype showed up many times. The chain links TRBV19 to TRBJ2-4, with TRBD2 matching 7 bases. The germline CDR1 and CDR2 sequences are LNHDA and SQIVND (reference sequence). The CDR3 loop spans 13 amino acids. The V and J ends lost 8 bases and 6 bases, in that order; junction bases with no gene match: 7. CDR3 loop: CASGGASGNIQYF. CDR3 sequence (DNA): TGTGCCAGTGGCGGCGCTAGCGGAAACATTCAGTACTTC.

This clonotype was detected many times. The gene calls are TRBV29-1 and TRBJ1-1; D gene unclear. There are 13 residues in the CDR3. Trimming stripped 3 bases from V and 1 base from J, with 9 bases between. Germline values: CDR1 SQVTM, CDR2 ANQGSEA. The CDR3 sequence: CSVDRQANTEAFF. DNA of the CDR3: TGCAGCGTTGACCGGCAAGCGAACACTGAAGCTTTCTTT. Drawing the rest from reference TRBV29-1 and TRBJ1-1, the complete variable domain is SAVISQKPSRDICQRGTSLTIQCQVDSQVTMMFWYRQQPGQSLTLIATANQGSEATYESGFVIDKFPISRPNLTFSTLTVSNMSPEDSSIYLCSVDRQANTEAFFGQGTRLTVV.

This clonotype was seen more than once but under ten times. The chain combines TRBV7-9 with TRBJ1-1; tentative D call: TRBD1 (5 bases). Germline CDR1 reads SEHNR; CDR2 reads FQNEAQ (reference sequence). The V end lost 5 bases, the J end lost 1 base, and 14 bases lay between the germline ends. The CDR3 has 15 residues. The CDR3 region has the DNA TGTGCCAGCAGCCAAGACCGGGGCCGGAACACTGAAGCTTTCTTT. It encodes CASSQDRGRNTEAFF.